This is a list of T cell receptor beta chains from one sample in a study of CD8 T cells in ankylosing spondylitis. TCRdb reanalysed the 5' RACE reads using MiXCR and keeps one entry per CDR3 protein. This table holds roughly 150,000 distinct CDR3 sequences, about 32% found once. The source material was synovial fluid, either unsorted or a sorted T cell fraction (not recorded which). The receptors stem from a male donor with ankylosing spondylitis. CDR3s include the opening cysteine and the closing phenylalanine or tryptophan. Fields, in order: D gene, clone size, V gene, J gene, CDR3 protein, CDR3 DNA. D genes are given only for firm matches. The size of a clone is reported for some rows only, either as once, few or many, or as a class for expanded clones.

-	few	TRBV29-1	TRBJ2-1	CSASTSSSYNEQFF	TGCAGCGCCTCCACTAGCAGCTCCTACAATGAGCAGTTCTTC
-	-	TRBV5-1	TRBJ1-1	CASSTGGSTITEAFF	TGCGCCAGCAGCACGGGGGGGTCAACTATCACTGAAGCTTTCTTT
-	-	TRBV7-9	TRBJ2-4	CASSLVGRVDIQYF	TGTGCCAGCAGCTTAGTTGGCAGGGTTGACATTCAGTACTTC
TRBD1	-	TRBV30	TRBJ1-1	CAWRTGPNTEAFF	TGTGCCTGGCGGACAGGGCCGAACACTGAAGCTTTCTTT
TRBD2	few	TRBV15	TRBJ2-5	CATSGSGRRETQYF	TGTGCCACCAGCGGTAGCGGGAGACGAGAGACCCAGTACTTC
-	few	TRBV5-1	TRBJ1-4	CASTAHGDEKLFF	TGCGCCAGCACGGCTCACGGGGACGAAAAACTGTTTTTT
TRBD2	-	TRBV18	TRBJ2-3	CASSPTSLEDTQYF	TGTGCCAGCTCACCGACTAGCTTGGAAGATACGCAGTATTTT
-	-	TRBV5-5	TRBJ2-1	CASSSQADSYNEQFF	TGTGCCAGCAGCTCCCAGGCAGACTCCTACAATGAGCAGTTCTTC
-	-	TRBV3-1	TRBJ2-5	CASKDTGTGKETQYF	TGTGCCAGCAAGGATACCGGGACGGGTAAAGAGACCCAGTACTTC
-	few	TRBV5-1	TRBJ2-7	CASSLAGAGSYYEQYF	TGCGCCAGCAGCTTGGCCGGGGCGGGATCCTACTACGAGCAGTACTTC
TRBD1	-	TRBV24-1	TRBJ2-1	CATSDSDREQFF	TGTGCCACCAGTGACTCGGACAGGGAGCAGTTCTTC
TRBD2	few	TRBV29-1	TRBJ2-1	CSVELVGRDNEQFF	TGCAGCGTTGAACTGGTGGGGAGGGACAATGAGCAGTTCTTC
TRBD1	-	TRBV7-6	TRBJ1-5	CASSRRTGADQPQHF	TGTGCCAGCAGCCGACGGACAGGGGCGGATCAGCCCCAGCATTTT
TRBD1	-	TRBV12-3/TRBV12-4	TRBJ1-2	CASTPDPGQGNYGYTF	TGTGCCAGCACTCCCGATCCGGGACAGGGGAATTATGGCTACACCTTC
TRBD2	few	TRBV7-6	TRBJ2-5	CASSKSIPGLADIFQETQYF	TGTGCCAGCAGCAAATCAATTCCGGGACTAGCCGATATTTTCCAAGAGACCCAGTACTTC
-	-	TRBV4-2	TRBJ1-3	CASSQSPRGLGNTIYF	TGTGCCAGCAGCCAAAGCCCGCGCGGGCTGGGAAACACCATATATTTT
-	many	TRBV7-2	TRBJ1-1	CASSLGLTEAFF	TGTGCCAGCAGCTTAGGGCTCACTGAAGCTTTCTTT
-	-	TRBV28	TRBJ1-4	CASSLPGDHEKLFF	TGTGCCAGCAGTTTACCTGGGGACCATGAAAAACTGTTTTTT
TRBD1	-	TRBV7-9	TRBJ1-3	CASSPVWQGARGNTIYF	TGTGCCAGCAGCCCCGTGTGGCAGGGGGCGAGGGGAAACACCATATATTTT
-	few	TRBV5-1	TRBJ1-4	CASSFSTTNEKLFF	TGCGCCAGCAGCTTTAGCACAACTAATGAAAAACTGTTTTTT
-	-	TRBV12-3/TRBV12-4	TRBJ2-2	CASRSGGTGELFF	TGTGCCAGCAGATCCGGAGGCACCGGGGAGCTGTTTTTT
TRBD2	few	TRBV9	TRBJ2-1	CASSVDVSGRANEQFF	TGTGCCAGCAGCGTAGATGTTAGCGGGAGGGCCAATGAGCAGTTCTTC
TRBD1	-	TRBV28	TRBJ1-5	CASSPGQGPAGQPQHF	TGTGCCAGCAGTCCCGGACAGGGGCCCGCGGGGCAGCCCCAGCATTTT
-	-	TRBV28	TRBJ1-4	CASSVGGLEKLFF	TGTGCCAGCAGTGTCGGGGGGCTTGAAAAACTGTTTTTT
-	few	TRBV7-2	TRBJ2-5	CASSPLVETQYF	TGTGCCAGCAGTCCTCTAGTCGAGACCCAGTACTTC
-	few	TRBV23-1	TRBJ2-2	CASSRPGTDNTGELFF	TGCGCCAGCAGTCGCCCCGGGACTGATAACACCGGGGAGCTGTTTTTT
-	-	TRBV5-1	TRBJ1-5	CASSLDGRNQPQHF	TGCGCCAGCAGCTTGGACGGACGAAATCAGCCCCAGCATTTT
TRBD1	few	TRBV4-2	TRBJ2-2	CASSQDPGGNTGELFF	TGTGCCAGCAGCCAAGATCCAGGGGGCAACACCGGGGAGCTGTTTTTT
-	-	TRBV14	TRBJ2-1	CASSRGINEQFF	TGTGCCAGCAGCCGAGGGATCAATGAGCAGTTCTTC
-	-	TRBV11-1	TRBJ2-1	CASTFAQGRYNEQFF	TGTGCCAGCACCTTCGCACAGGGTCGTTACAATGAGCAGTTCTTC
-	few	TRBV28	TRBJ1-5	CAIHAAGRGQPQHF	TGTGCCATCCATGCGGCAGGGCGGGGTCAGCCCCAGCATTTT
-	once	TRBV10-3	TRBJ2-1	CAISESAPNEQFF	TGTGCCATCAGTGAGTCCGCTCCCAATGAGCAGTTCTTC
TRBD1	once	TRBV5-1	TRBJ1-2	CASSLSTGRYGYTF	TGCGCCAGCAGCTTGTCGACAGGGAGGTATGGCTACACCTTC
-	-	TRBV11-2	TRBJ1-2	CASSLGRAGYGYTF	TGTGCCAGCAGCTTAGGCAGGGCGGGCTATGGCTACACCTTC
-	-	TRBV12-3/TRBV12-4	TRBJ1-1	CASRLVTRPRVALNTEAFF	TGTGCCAGCAGACTGGTCACTCGGCCCAGGGTTGCTTTGAACACTGAAGCTTTCTTT
TRBD1	-	TRBV12-3/TRBV12-4	TRBJ2-5	CASSSGQGNQETQYF	TGTGCCAGCAGTTCGGGACAGGGGAACCAAGAGACCCAGTACTTC
-	many	TRBV20-1	TRBJ2-1	CSARGGGWVNEQFF	TGCAGTGCTAGAGGGGGGGGCTGGGTAAATGAGCAGTTCTTC
TRBD2	-	TRBV20-1	TRBJ2-5	CSARPGLAGGGETQYF	TGCAGTGCTAGGCCGGGACTAGCGGGAGGTGGGGAGACCCAGTACTTC
-	-	TRBV6-5	TRBJ1-1	CASSYGGATDTEAFF	TGTGCCAGCAGCTACGGGGGGGCTACGGACACTGAAGCTTTCTTT
-	-	TRBV20-1	TRBJ1-6	CSARERGRDSPLHF	TGCAGTGCTAGAGAGAGGGGAAGGGATTCACCCCTCCACTTT
TRBD1	few	TRBV29-1	TRBJ1-2	CSAQTDRGDGYTF	TGCAGCGCACAAACCGACAGGGGGGATGGCTACACCTTC
TRBD1	few	TRBV20-1	TRBJ2-7	CSAREQTGFGGEQYF	TGCAGTGCTAGAGAGCAGACAGGGTTCGGAGGCGAGCAGTACTTC
TRBD1	-	TRBV20-1	TRBJ2-2	CSALTGVGELFF	TGCAGTGCTCTGACAGGGGTCGGGGAGCTGTTTTTT
-	few	TRBV5-1	TRBJ2-3	CASSFGQVSTDTQYF	TGCGCCAGCAGCTTCGGCCAGGTCAGCACAGATACGCAGTATTTT
-	-	TRBV11-3	TRBJ2-2	CASSRNRDGELFF	TGTGCCAGCAGCCGGAACAGGGACGGGGAGCTGTTTTTT
-	-	TRBV4-1	TRBJ2-3	CASSHRDSREGDTQYF	TGCGCCAGCAGCCACCGGGACTCCCGAGAGGGCGATACGCAGTATTTT
TRBD1	-	TRBV12-3/TRBV12-4	TRBJ2-7	CASSHGTGNHEQYF	TGTGCCAGCAGCCACGGGACAGGGAACCACGAGCAGTACTTC
TRBD1	-	TRBV10-3	TRBJ2-3	CAIRDGQGWTDTQYF	TGTGCCATCAGGGACGGACAGGGTTGGACAGATACGCAGTATTTT
TRBD1	-	TRBV4-1	TRBJ1-2	CASSQGTGVGNYGYTF	TGCGCCAGCAGCCAAGGAACAGGGGTGGGTAACTATGGCTACACCTTC